The entry that follows covers one T cell receptor (beta chain) sequence. This sample stems from a study of technical replicates of blood from several donors. V shed 5 bases and J 1 base; nucleotides not matched to a gene: 6. The CDR3 consists of 15 residues. Per germline, CDR1 SGHAT and CDR2 FQDESV (reference sequence). Profiling relied on immunoSEQ multiplex PCR, and the TCRdb table lists in-frame clones only, not all of them. The data show about 53,000 clones, just over 85% seen once. This TCR came from a human donor in good health. Some clones in this sample may be carry-over from other donors' samples. Specimen: PBMCs. The chain employs TRBV11-1 and TRBJ2-3; 7 positions match TRBD2. CDR3 bases: TGTGCCAGCAGCCGACTAGCAAGGGGCACAGATACGCAGTATTTT. It encodes CASSRLARGTDTQYF.